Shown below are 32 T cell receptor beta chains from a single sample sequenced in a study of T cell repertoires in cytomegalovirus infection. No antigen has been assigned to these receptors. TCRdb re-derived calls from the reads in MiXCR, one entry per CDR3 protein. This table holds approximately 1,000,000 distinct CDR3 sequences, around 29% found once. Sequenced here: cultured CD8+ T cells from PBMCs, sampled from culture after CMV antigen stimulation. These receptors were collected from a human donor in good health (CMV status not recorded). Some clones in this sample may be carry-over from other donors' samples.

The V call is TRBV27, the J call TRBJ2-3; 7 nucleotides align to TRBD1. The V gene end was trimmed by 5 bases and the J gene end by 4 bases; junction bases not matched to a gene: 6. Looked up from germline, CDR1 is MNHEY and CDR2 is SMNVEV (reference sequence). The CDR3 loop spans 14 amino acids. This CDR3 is CASSPRGRPDTQYF. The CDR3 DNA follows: TGTGCCAGCAGTCCGAGGGGGCGCCCAGATACGCAGTATTTT.

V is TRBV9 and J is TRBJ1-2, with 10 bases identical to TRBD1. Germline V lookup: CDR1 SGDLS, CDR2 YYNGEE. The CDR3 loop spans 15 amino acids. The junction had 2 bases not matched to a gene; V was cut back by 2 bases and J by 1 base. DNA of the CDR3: TGTGCCAGCAGCGTCGACAGGGGGCGTAACTATGGCTACACCTTC. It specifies CASSVDRGRNYGYTF.

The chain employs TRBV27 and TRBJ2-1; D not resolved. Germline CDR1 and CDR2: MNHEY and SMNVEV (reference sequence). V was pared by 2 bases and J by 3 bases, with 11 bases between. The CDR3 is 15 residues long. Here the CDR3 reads CASSLGSVGYNEQFF. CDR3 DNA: TGTGCCAGCAGTTTAGGGTCGGTGGGCTACAATGAGCAGTTCTTC.

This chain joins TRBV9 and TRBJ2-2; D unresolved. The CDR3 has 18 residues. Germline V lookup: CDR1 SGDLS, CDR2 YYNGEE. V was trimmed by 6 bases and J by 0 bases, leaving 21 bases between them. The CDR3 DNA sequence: TGTGCCAGCACCAATAATCCAGACCGCGCGACGAACACCGGGGAGCTGTTTTTT. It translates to CASTNNPDRATNTGELFF.

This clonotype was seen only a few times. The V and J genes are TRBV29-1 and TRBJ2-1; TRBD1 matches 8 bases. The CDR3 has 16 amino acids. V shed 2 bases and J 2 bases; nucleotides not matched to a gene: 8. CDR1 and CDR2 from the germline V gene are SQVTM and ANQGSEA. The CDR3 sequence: CSVESRTGWTYNEQFF. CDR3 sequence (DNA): TGCAGCGTTGAATCACGGACAGGGTGGACCTACAATGAGCAGTTCTTC.

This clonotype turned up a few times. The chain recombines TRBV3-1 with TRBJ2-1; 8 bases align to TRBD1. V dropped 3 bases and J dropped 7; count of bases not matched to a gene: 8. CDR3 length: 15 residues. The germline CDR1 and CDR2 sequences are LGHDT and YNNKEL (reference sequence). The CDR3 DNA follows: TGTGCCAGCAGCCACCAGGGGGCGTTTAAAAATGAGCAGTTCTTC. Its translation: CASSHQGAFKNEQFF.

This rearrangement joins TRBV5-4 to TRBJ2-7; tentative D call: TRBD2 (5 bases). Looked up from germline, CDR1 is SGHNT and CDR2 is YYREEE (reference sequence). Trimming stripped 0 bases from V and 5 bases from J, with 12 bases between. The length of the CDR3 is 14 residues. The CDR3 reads CASSLEGRGNEQYF. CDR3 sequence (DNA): TGTGCCAGCAGCTTGGAAGGCAGAGGGAACGAGCAGTACTTC.

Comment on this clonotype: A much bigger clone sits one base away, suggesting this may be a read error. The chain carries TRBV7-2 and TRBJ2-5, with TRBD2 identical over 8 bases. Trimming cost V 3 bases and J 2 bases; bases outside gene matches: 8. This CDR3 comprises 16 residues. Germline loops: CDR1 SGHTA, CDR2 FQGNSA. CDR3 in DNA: TGTGCCAGCAGCTTTAATCTCGGGAGGGCTCAAGAGACCCAGTACTTC. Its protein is CASSFNLGRAQETQYF.

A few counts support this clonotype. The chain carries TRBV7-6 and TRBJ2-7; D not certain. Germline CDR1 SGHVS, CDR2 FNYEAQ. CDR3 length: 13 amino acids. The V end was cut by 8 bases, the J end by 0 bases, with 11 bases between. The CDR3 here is CASASKSSYEQYV. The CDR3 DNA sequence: TGTGCCAGCGCTTCGAAGAGCTCCTACGAGCAGTACGTC.

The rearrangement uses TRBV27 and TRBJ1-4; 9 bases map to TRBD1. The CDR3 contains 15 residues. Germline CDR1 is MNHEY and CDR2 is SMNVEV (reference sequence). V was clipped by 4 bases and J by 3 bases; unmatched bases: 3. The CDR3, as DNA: TGTGCCAGCAGTTCCACAGGGGGCCCTAATGAAAAACTGTTTTTT. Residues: CASSSTGGPNEKLFF.

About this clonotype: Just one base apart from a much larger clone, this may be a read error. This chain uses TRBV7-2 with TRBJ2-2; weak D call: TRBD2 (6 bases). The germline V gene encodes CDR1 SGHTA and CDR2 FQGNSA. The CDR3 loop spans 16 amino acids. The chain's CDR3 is CASNLKRGMNTGELFF. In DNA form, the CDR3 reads TGTGCCAGCAACTTAAAACGGGGGATGAACACCGGGGAGCTGTTTTTT.

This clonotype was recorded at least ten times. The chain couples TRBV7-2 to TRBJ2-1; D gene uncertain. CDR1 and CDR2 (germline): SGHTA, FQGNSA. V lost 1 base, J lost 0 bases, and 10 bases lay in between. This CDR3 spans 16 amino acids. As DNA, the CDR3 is TGTGCCAGCAGCTTAGTGGCGGTAAGCTCCTACAATGAGCAGTTCTTC. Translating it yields CASSLVAVSSYNEQFF.

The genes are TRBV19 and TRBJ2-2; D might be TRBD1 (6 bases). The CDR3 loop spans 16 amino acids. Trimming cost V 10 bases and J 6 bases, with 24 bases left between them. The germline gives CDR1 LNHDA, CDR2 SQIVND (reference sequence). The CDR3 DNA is TGTGCCACCCAGCACAGGGACGGGATGAGGGCCGGGGAGCTGTTTTTT. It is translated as CATQHRDGMRAGELFF.

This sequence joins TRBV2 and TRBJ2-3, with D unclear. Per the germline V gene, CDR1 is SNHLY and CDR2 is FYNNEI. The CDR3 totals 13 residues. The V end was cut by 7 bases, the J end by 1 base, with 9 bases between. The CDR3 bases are TGTGCCAGCATGGCCGGAGGCACAGATACGCAGTATTTT. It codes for CASMAGGTDTQYF.

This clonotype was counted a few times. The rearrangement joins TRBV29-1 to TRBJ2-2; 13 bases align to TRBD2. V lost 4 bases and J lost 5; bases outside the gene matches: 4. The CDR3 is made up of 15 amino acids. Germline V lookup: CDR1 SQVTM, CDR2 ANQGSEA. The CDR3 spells CSVGLAGGPTGELFF. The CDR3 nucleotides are TGCAGCGTTGGACTAGCGGGGGGTCCTACCGGGGAGCTGTTTTTT.

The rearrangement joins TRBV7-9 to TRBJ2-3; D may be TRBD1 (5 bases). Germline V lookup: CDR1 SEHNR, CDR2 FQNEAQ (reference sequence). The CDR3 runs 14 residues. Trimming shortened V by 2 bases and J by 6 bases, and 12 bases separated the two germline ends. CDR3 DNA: TGTGCCAGCAGCTTATTAGGGGTTCAGGATACGCAGTATTTT. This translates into CASSLLGVQDTQYF.

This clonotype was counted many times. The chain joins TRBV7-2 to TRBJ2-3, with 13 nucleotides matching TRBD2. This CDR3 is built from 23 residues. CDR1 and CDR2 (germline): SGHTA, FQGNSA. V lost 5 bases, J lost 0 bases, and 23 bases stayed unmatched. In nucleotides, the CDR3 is TGTGCCAGCAGCCTCCATTCGGGACCATATACTAGCGGGGGGGGTCCCAGCACAGATACGCAGTATTTT. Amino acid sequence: CASSLHSGPYTSGGGPSTDTQYF.

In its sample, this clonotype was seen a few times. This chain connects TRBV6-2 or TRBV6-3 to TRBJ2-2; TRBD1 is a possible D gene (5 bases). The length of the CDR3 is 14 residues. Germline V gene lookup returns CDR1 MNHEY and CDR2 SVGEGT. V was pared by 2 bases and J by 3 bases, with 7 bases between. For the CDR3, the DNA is TGTGCCAGCAGTTACACAGGCTACACCGGGGAGCTGTTTTTT. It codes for CASSYTGYTGELFF.

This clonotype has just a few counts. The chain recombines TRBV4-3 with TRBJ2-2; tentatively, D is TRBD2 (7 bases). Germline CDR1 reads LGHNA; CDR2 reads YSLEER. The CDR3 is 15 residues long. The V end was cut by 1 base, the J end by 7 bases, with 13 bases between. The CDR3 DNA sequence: TGCGCCAGCAGCCAAGTTTGGGGGGGGCTCGGGGAGCTGTTTTTT. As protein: CASSQVWGGLGELFF.

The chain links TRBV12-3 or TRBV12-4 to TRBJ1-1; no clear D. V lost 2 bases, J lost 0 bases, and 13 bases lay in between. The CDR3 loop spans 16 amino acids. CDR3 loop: CASSLSRWHMNTEAFF. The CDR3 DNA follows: TGTGCCAGCAGTTTATCCAGATGGCACATGAACACTGAAGCTTTCTTT.

This CDR3 is CASRASGTLEQYF. CDR3 nucleotide sequence: TGTGCCAGCAGGGCCTCAGGGACCCTCGAGCAGTACTTC. The rearrangement uses TRBV2 and TRBJ2-7, with D perhaps TRBD1 or TRBD2 (5 bases each). The V gene lost 6 bases and the J gene lost 6 bases, with 15 bases spanning the gap. CDR1 and CDR2 from the germline V gene are SNHLY and FYNNEI. This CDR3 is 13 amino acids long.

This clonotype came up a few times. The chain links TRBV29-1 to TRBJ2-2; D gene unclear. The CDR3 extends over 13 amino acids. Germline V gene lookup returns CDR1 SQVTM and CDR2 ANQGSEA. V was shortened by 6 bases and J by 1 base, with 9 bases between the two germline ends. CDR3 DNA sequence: TGCAGCGTGATTCTTGTGAACACCGGGGAGCTGTTTTTT. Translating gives CSVILVNTGELFF.

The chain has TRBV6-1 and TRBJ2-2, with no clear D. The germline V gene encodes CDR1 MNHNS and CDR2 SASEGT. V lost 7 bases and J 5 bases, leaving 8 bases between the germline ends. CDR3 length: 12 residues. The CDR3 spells CASIVQTGELFF. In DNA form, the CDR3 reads TGTGCCAGCATTGTTCAGACCGGGGAGCTGTTTTTT.

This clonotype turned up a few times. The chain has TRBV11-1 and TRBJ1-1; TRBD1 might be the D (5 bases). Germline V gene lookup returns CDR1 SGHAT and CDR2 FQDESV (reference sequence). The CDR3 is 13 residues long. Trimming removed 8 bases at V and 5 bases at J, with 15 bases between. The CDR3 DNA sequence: TGTGCCAGCTCCAGGGTAGGTCGGACTGAAGCTTTCTTT. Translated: CASSRVGRTEAFF. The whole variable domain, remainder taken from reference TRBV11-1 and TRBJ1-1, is EAEVAQSPRYKITEKSQAVAFWCDPISGHATLYWYRQILGQGPELLVQFQDESVVDDSQLPKDRFSAERLKGVDSTLKIQPAELGDSAMYLCASSRVGRTEAFFGQGTRLTVV.

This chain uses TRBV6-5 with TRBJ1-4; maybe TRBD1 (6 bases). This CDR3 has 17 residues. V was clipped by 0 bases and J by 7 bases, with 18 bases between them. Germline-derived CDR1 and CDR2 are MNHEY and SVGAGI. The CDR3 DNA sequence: TGTGCCAGCAGTTACTCAGCTCCACAGGGACTACGTGAAAAACTGTTTTTT. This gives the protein CASSYSAPQGLREKLFF.

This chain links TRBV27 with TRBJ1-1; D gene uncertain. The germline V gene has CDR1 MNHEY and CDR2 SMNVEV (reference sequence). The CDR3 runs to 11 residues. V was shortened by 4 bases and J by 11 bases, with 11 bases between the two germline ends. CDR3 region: CASSSQLGAFF. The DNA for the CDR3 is TGTGCCAGCAGTTCTCAGCTTGGGGCTTTCTTT.

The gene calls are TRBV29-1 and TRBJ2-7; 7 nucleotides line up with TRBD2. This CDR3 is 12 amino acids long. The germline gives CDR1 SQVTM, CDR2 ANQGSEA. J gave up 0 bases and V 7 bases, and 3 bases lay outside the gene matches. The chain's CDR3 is CSAGTNSYEQYF. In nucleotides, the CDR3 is TGCAGCGCCGGGACTAACTCCTACGAGCAGTACTTC.

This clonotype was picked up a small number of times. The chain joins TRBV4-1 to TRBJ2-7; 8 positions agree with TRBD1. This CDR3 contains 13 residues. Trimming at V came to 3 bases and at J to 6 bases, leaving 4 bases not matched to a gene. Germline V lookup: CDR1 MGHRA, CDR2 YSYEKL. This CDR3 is CASSHRQGFEQYV. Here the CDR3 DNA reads TGCGCCAGCAGCCACAGACAGGGGTTCGAGCAGTACGTC.

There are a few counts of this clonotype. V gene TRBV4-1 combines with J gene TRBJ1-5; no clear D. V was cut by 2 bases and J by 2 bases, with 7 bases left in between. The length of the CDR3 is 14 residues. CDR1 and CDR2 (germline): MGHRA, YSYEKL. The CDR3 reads CASSQNSGNQPQHF. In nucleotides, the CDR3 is TGCGCCAGCAGCCAAAACAGCGGCAATCAGCCCCAGCATTTT.

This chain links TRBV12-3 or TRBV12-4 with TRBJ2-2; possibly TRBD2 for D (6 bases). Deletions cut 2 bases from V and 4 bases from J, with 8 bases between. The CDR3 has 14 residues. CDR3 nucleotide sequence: TGTGCCAGCAGTTTACGGGACTTCACCGGGGAGCTGTTTTTT. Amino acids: CASSLRDFTGELFF.

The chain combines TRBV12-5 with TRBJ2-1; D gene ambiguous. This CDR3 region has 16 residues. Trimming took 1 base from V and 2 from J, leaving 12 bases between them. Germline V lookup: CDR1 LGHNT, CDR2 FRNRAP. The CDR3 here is CASGLGPPAAYNEQFF. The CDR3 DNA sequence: TGTGCTAGTGGTTTGGGGCCGCCCGCGGCCTACAATGAGCAGTTCTTC.

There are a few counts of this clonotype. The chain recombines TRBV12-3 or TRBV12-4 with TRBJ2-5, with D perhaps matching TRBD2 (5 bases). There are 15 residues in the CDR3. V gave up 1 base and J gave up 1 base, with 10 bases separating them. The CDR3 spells CASSLVGSFQETQYF. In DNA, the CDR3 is TGTGCCAGCAGTTTAGTGGGGAGTTTCCAAGAGACCCAGTACTTC.